The clone carrying this TCR beta chain was counted ten times or more. After removal of 3 bases from V and 2 bases from J, the junction contained 3 bases not matched to a gene. CDR1 is LGHDT and CDR2 is YNNKEL in the germline V gene (reference sequence). The CDR3 runs 15 residues. The data were taken from a study of blood T cells in healthy people across ages. Study context: Template switching captured about one barcoded beta molecule per two T cells.

With a J-beta primer mix and a sample-barcoded 5' primer, a second PCR ran roughly 6 to 12 cycles. In TCRdb, the 5' RACE reads were re-called with MiXCR into one record per CDR3 protein. The sample includes 650,000 to 1,000,000 distinct CDR3 sequences, about 34% of them seen just once. V and J are TRBV3-1 and TRBJ1-4; 7 positions agree with TRBD1. The sequence was obtained from a man younger than 35 in good health. Sequenced sample: blood. The CDR3 loop reads CASSQRQGTNEKLFF. CDR3 DNA sequence: TGTGCCAGCAGCCAGAGACAGGGCACTAATGAAAAACTGTTTTTT.